The sequence of this TCR beta chain was determined in a study of blood T cell repertoires in COVID-19. Looking at the study overall: Samples of COVID-19 (acute and convalescent) were obtained from the United States, Italy and Spain. The cDNA or gDNA used as material had been derived from T cells, B-cell-depleted T cells, or PBMCs.

Under the authors' procedure: Nucleated cell number was recorded as an estimate derived from reference gene primer amplification. Measured with immunoSEQ multiplex PCR; TCRdb has only the in-frame clones, and not every one. Clone size and the V and J calls come from that table; the DNA yielded D and trimming. The sample lists about 98,000 clones, more than 75% occurring once. The CDR3 is 16 amino acids. The germline V gene encodes CDR1 MNHEY and CDR2 SVGAGI. The J segment lost 5 bases and the V segment lost 0 bases, leaving 10 bases of the junction unmatched. This clone was picked up a small number of times.

The rearrangement uses TRBV6-5 and TRBJ2-7, with 7 bases identical to TRBD1. Specimen: peripheral blood. The origin of this receptor is a human donor in a cohort sampled during active COVID-19. CDR3 sequence: CASSYSGRDRDDEQYF. The CDR3 coding sequence is TGTGCCAGCAGTTACTCGGGCCGAGACAGGGACGACGAGCAGTACTTC.